This TCR beta chain was captured in a study of OX40 agonist ivuxolimab in advanced cancers. Study findings and constraints: At doses 0.1 to 3.0 mg/kg, CD4+ and CD8+ clones expanded.

Comments on this clone: Its antigen is still unknown.

The V gene lost 5 bases and the J gene lost 1 base, with 14 bases spanning the gap. Germline V gene lookup returns CDR1 LNHDA and CDR2 SQIVND (reference sequence). This CDR3 is 15 amino acids long. Clones were read by immunoSEQ multiplex PCR, and TCRdb kept only the in-frame ones, dropping some. This table has about 17,000 clones, 85% to 90% appearing once. The TCR was taken from an adult with an advanced solid tumor such as melanoma, head and neck, liver or kidney cancer. V usage is TRBV19 and J usage is TRBJ1-1; a possible D gene is TRBD1 (6 bases). Sequenced here: CD4+ or CD8+ T cells sorted from blood, sampled in a trial of the OX40 agonist ivuxolimab. CDR3 in DNA: TGTGCCAGTAGTGTGACAGGTGCCGGGAACACTGAAGCTTTCTTT. Its protein product is CASSVTGAGNTEAFF.